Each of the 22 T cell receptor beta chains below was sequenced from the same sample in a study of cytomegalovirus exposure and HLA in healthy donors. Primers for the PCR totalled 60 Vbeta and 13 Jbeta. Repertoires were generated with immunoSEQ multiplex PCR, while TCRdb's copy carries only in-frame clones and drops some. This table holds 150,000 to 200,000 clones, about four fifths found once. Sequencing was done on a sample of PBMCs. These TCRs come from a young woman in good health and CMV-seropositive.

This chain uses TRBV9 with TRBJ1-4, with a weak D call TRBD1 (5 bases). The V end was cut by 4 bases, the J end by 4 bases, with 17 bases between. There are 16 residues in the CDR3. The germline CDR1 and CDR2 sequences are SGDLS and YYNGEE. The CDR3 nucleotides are TGTGCCAGCAGCATGGGCATAGGGGCAATTAATGAAAAACTGTTTTTT. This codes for CASSMGIGAINEKLFF.

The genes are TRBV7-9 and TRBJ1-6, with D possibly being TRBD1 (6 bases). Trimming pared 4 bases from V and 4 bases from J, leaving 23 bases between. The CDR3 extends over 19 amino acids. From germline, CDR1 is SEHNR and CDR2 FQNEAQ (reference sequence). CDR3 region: CASSSRDRGARVYNSPLHF. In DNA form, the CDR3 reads TGTGCCAGCAGCTCGAGGGATCGGGGGGCGCGGGTGTATAATTCACCCCTCCACTTT.

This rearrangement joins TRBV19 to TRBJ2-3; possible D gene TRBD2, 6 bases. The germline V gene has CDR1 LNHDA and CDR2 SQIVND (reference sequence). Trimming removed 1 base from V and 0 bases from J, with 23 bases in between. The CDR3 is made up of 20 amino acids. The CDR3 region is CASSIALNLGIAASTDTQYF. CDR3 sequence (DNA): TGTGCCAGTAGTATAGCTCTGAACTTGGGGATAGCGGCTAGCACAGATACGCAGTATTTT.

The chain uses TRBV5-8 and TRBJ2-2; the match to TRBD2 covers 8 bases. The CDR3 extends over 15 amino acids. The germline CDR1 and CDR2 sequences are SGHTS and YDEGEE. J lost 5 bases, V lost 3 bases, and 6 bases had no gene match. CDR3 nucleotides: TGTGCCAGCAGCTCCTTTCGGGGGGGTACCGGGGAGCTGTTTTTT. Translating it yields CASSSFRGGTGELFF. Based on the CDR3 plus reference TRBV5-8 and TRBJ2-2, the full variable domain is EAGVTQSPTHLIKTRGQQATLRCSPISGHTSVYWYQQALGLGLQFLLWYDEGEERNRGNFPPRFSGRQFPNYSSELNVNALELEDSALYLCASSSFRGGTGELFFGEGSRLTVL.

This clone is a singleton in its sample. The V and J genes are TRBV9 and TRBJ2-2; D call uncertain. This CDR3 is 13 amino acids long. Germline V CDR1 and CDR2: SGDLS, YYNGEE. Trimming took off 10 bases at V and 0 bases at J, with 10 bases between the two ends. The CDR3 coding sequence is TGTGCCTGCGGCCCTACGAACACCGGGGAGCTGTTTTTT. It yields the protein CACGPTNTGELFF. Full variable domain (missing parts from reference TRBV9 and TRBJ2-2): DSGVTQTPKHLITATGQRVTLRCSPRSGDLSVYWYQQSLDQGLQFLIQYYNGEERAKGNILERFSAQQFPDLHSELNLSSLELGDSALYFCACGPTNTGELFFGEGSRLTVL.

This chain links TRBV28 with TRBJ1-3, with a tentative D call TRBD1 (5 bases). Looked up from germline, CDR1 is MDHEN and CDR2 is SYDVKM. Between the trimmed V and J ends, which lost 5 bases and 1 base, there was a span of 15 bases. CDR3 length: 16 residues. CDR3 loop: CASSQMGEGSGNTIYF. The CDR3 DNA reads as TGTGCCAGCAGTCAAATGGGGGAGGGGTCTGGAAACACCATATATTTT.

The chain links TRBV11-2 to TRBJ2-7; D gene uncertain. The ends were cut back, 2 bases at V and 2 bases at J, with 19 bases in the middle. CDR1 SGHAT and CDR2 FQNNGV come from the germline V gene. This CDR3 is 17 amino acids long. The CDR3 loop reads CASSLSPQTLSTYEQYF. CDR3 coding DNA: TGTGCCAGCAGCTTATCGCCTCAGACACTGTCAACCTACGAGCAGTACTTC.

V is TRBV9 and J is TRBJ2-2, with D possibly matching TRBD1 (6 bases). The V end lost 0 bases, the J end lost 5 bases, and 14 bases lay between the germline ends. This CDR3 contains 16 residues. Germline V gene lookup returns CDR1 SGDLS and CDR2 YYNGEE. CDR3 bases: TGTGCCAGCAGCGTAGACACAGGGTTAGGAACCGGGGAGCTGTTTTTT. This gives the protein CASSVDTGLGTGELFF.

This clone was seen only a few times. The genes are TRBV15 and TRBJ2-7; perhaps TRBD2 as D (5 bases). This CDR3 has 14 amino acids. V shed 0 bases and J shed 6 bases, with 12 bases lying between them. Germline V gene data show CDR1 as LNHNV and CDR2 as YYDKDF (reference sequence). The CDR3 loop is CATSRDLTGSEQYF. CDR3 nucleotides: TGTGCCACCAGCAGAGATCTGACGGGATCCGAGCAGTACTTC. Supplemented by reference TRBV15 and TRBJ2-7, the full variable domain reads DAMVIQNPRYQVTQFGKPVTLSCSQTLNHNVMYWYQQKSSQAPKLLFHYYDKDFNNEADTPDNFQSRRPNTSFCFLDIRSPGLGDTAMYLCATSRDLTGSEQYFGPGTRLTVT.

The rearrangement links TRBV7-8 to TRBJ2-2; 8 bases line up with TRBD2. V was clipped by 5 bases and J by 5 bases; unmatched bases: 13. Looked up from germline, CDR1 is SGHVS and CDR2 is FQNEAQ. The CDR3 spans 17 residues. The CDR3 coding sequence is TGTGCCAGCAGCCCCACCCGCGGACTAGCTGGAACCGGGGAGCTGTTTTTT. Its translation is CASSPTRGLAGTGELFF.

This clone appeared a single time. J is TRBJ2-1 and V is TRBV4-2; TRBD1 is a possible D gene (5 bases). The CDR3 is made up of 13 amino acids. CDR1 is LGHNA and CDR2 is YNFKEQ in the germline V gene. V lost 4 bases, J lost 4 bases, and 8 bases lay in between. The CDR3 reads CASSRTGYNEQFF. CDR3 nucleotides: TGTGCCAGCAGCCGAACAGGATACAATGAGCAGTTCTTC.

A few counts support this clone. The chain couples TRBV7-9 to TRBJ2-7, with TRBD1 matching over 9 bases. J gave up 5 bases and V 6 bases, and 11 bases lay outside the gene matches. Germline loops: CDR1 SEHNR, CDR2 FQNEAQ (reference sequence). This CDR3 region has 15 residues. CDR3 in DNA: TGTGCCAGCAGTTTTGCCGGGACAGGGCTCAACGAGCAGTACTTC. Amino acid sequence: CASSFAGTGLNEQYF.

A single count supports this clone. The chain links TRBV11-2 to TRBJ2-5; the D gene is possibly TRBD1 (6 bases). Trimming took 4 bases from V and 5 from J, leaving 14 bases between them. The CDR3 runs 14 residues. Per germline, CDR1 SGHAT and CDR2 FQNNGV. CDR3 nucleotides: TGTGCCAGCAGCTCCAACAGGGCGGCCGAGACCCAGTACTTC. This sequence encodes CASSSNRAAETQYF. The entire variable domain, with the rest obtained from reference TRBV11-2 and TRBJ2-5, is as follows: EAGVAQSPRYKIIEKRQSVAFWCNPISGHATLYWYQQILGQGPKLLIQFQNNGVVDDSQLPKDRFSAERLKGVDSTLKIQPAKLEDSAVYLCASSSNRAAETQYFGPGTRLLVL.

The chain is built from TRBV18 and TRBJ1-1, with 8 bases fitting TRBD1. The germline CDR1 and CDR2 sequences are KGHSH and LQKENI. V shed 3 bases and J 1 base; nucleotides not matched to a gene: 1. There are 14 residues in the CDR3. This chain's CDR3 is CASSPDRGNTEAFF. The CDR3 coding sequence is TGTGCCAGCTCACCCGACAGGGGGAACACTGAAGCTTTCTTT. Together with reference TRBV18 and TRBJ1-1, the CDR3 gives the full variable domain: NAGVMQNPRHLVRRRGQEARLRCSPMKGHSHVYWYRQLPEEGLKFMVYLQKENIIDESGMPKERFSAEFPKEGPSILRIQQVVRGDSAAYFCASSPDRGNTEAFFGQGTRLTVV.

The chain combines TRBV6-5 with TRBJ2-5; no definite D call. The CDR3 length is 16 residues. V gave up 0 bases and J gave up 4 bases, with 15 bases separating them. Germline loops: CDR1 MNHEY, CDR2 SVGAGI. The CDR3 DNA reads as TGTGCCAGCAGTTACTCGAGCCCCCCTCGAGTAGAGACCCAGTACTTC. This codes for CASSYSSPPRVETQYF.

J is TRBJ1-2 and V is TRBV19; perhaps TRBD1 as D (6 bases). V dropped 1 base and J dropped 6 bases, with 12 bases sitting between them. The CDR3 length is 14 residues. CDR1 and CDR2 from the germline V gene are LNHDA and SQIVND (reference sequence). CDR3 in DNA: TGTGCCAGTAGTATAGGACACGGGACACATGGCTACACCTTC. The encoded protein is CASSIGHGTHGYTF.

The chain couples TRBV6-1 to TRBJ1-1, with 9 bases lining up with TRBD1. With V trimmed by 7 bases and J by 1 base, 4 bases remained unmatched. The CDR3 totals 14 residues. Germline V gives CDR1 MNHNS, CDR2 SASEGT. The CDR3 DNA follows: TGTGCCAGCATCTGGGGACAGGGGAACACTGAAGCTTTCTTT. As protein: CASIWGQGNTEAFF.

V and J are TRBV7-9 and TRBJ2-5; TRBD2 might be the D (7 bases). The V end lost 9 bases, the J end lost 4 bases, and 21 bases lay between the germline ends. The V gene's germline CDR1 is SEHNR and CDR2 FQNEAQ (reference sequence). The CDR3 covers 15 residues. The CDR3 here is CARLSWGGRGETQYF. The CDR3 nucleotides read TGTGCCAGGTTGAGCTGGGGGGGCCGAGGAGAGACCCAGTACTTC.

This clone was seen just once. The CDR3 DNA reads TGTGCCAGCAGGGGACAGGGTAGAAACACCATATATTTT. Translation gives CASRGQGRNTIYF. V gene TRBV9 combines with J gene TRBJ1-3, with 9 positions matching TRBD1. The CDR3 has 13 residues. V gave up 5 bases and J gave up 5 bases; unmatched junction bases: 2. Germline V gene data show CDR1 as SGDLS and CDR2 as YYNGEE.

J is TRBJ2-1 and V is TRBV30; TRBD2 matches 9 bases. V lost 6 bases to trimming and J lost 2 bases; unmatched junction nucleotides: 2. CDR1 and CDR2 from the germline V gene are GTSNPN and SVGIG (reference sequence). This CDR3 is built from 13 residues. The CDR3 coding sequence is TGTGCCTGCCGCGGGGGGGCCTACAATGAGCAGTTCTTC. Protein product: CACRGGAYNEQFF.

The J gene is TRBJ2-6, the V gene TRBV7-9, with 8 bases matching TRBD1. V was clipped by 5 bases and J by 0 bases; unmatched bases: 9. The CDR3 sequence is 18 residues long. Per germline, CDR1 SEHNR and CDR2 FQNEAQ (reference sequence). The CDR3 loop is CASSPQGAVHSGANVLTF. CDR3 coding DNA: TGTGCCAGCAGCCCCCAGGGGGCGGTTCACTCTGGGGCCAACGTCCTGACTTTC. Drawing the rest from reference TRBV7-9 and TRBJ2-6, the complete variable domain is DTGVSQNPRHKITKRGQNVTFRCDPISEHNRLYWYRQTLGQGPEFLTYFQNEAQLEKSRLLSDRFSAERPKGSFSTLEIQRTEQGDSAMYLCASSPQGAVHSGANVLTFGAGSRLTVL.

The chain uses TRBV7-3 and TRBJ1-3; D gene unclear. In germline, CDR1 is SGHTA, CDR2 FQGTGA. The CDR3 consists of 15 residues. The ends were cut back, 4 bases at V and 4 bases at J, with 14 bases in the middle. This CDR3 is CASSSPDNFGNTIYF. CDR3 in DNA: TGTGCCAGCAGCTCGCCCGACAACTTCGGAAACACCATATATTTT. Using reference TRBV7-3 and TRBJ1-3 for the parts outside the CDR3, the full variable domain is GAGVSQTPSNKVTEKGKYVELRCDPISGHTALYWYRQSLGQGPEFLIYFQGTGAADDSGLPNDRFFAVRPEGSVSTLKIQRTERGDSAVYLCASSSPDNFGNTIYFGEGSWLTVV.